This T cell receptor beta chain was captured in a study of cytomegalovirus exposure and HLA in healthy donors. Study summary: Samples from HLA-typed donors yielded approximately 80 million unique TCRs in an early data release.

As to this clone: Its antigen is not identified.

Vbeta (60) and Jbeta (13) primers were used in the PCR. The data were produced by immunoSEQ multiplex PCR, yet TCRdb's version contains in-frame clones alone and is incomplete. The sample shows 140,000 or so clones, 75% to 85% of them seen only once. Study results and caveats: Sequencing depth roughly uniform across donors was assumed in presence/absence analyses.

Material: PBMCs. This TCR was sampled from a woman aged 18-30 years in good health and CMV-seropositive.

The CDR3 loop reads CASTPAHGGATEAFF. The DNA of the CDR3 is TGTGCCAGCACCCCAGCACACGGGGGGGCGACAGAAGCTTTCTTT. The V and J genes are TRBV6-5 and TRBJ1-1, with D possibly being TRBD1 (6 bases). Germline V CDR1 and CDR2: MNHEY, SVGAGI. Deletions cut 7 bases from V and 8 bases from J, with 23 bases between. This CDR3 contains 15 residues.